This TCR beta chain derives from a study of T-cell reconstitution after alpha-beta-depleted transplantation in children. Remarks on this clonotype: As yet, its antigen is unknown.

Findings of the study overall: Alpha-beta T cells about two months after transplant reportedly derived from several hundred expanded graft clones. TCRbeta diversity was high at day 60 in some patients (a result of surviving recipient T cells and thymic progenitors). Newly made T cells mostly supplied T-cell counts and diversity one year after transplant.

Unique molecular identifiers were used in preparing the TCRbeta library. One entry per CDR3 protein, called by TCRdb with MiXCR from the PCR reads. The sample consists of approximately 980,000 distinct CDR3 sequences, around 30% of them appearing once. V lost 0 bases and J 1 base, leaving 10 bases between the germline ends. In germline, CDR1 is LGHNA, CDR2 YSLEER. The length of the CDR3 is 16 residues. The sample here was PBMCs, mostly from graft donor cells, taken 360 days after TCRalphabeta/CD19-depleted stem cell transplant. This sequence joins TRBV4-3 and TRBJ1-5; D call uncertain. The receptor's source is a boy under two years old who had a stem cell transplant for SCID, so the T cells may come from the graft donor. The CDR3 nucleotides are TGCGCCAGCAGCCAAGACTCCCTAGGGAGCAATCAGCCCCAGCATTTT. It yields the protein CASSQDSLGSNQPQHF.